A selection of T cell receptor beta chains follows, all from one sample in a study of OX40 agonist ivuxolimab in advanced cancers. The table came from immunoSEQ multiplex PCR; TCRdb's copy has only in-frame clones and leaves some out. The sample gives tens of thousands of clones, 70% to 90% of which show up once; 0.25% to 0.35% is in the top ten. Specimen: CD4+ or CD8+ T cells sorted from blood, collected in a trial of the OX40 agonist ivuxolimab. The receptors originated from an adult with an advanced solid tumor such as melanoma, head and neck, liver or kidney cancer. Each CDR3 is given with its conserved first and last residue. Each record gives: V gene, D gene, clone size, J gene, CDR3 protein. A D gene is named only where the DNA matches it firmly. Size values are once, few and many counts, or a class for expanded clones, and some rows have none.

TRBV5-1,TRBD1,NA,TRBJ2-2,CASSPTGVRAGELFF
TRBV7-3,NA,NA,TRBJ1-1,CASSLTGRTEAFF
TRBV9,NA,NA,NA,CASSVGTGAWHEQYF
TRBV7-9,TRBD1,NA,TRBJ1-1,CASSPGQGGSMSTEAFF
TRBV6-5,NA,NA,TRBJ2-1,CASSSTTGVRPNEQFF
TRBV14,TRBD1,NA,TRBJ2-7,CASSLTQGFYEQYF
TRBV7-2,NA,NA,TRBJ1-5,CASSLTRVGQPQHF
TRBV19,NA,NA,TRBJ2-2,CASSSGNTGELFF
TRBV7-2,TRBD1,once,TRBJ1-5,CASSTQGAGSNQPQHF
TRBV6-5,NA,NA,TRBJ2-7,CASSYPSKGEQYF
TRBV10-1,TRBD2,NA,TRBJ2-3,CASSESTSGGGTQYF
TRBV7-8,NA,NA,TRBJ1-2,CASSFGGGFYGYTF
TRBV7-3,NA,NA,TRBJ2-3,CASSLRGVFTDTQYF
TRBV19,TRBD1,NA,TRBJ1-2,CASSIRRGQGRVDYGYTF
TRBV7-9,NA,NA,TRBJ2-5,CASSLEGTGQETQYF
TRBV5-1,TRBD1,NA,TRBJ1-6,CASRSEGGGGSPLHF
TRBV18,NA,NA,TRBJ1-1,CASSPGWAGNTEAFF
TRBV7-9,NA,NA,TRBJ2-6,CASSITRGSGANVLTF
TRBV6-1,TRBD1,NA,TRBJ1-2,CASSERQGGPYGYTF
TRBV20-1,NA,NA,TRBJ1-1,CSAPLNTEAFF
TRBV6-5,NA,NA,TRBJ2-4,CASARGDIQYF
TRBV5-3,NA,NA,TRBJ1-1,CARSFPTDEDTEAFF
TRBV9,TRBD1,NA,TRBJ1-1,CASSRGQGRATEAFF
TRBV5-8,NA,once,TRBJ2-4,CASSLLAKNIQYF
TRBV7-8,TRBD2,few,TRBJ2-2,CASSSRTSGGLKVPGELFF
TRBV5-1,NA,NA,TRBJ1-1,CASSPRTEQTEAFF
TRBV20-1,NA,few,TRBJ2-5,CSASTETQYF
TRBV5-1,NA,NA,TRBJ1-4,CASSPEAAVEKLFF
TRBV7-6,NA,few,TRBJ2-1,CASSLRSSYNEQFF
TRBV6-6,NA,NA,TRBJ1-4,CASSYSVGDEKLFF
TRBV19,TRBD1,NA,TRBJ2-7,CASSTRDRSYEQYF
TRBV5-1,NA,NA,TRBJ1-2,CASTLSPDTNYGYTF
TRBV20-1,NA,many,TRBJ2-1,CSASLDEQFF
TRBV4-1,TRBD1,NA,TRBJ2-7,CASSQDLAGGNSYEQYF
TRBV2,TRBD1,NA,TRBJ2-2,CASRGQGTGELFF
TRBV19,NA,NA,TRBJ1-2,CASSIVQGEGHTF
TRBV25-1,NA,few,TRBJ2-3,CARVTGGTDTQYF
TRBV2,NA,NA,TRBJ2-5,CASQGQAQETQYF
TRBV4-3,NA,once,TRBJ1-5,CASSQEVNQPQHF
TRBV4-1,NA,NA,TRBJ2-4,CASSQQGKNIQYF
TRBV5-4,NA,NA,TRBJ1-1,CASSPGTTNTEAFF
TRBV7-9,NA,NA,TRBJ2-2,CASSLVGGLNTGELFF
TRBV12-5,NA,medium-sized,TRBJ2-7,CASGLVMRTIRSYEQYF
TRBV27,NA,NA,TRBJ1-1,CASSGRGEAFF
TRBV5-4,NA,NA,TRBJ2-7,CASSLRSPYEQYF
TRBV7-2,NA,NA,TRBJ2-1,CASSLALQREQFF
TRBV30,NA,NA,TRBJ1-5,CAWNRRGQGQPQHF
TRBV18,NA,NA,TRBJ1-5,CASSPSSNQPQHF
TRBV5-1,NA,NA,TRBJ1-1,CASSLDGVGPMNTEAFF
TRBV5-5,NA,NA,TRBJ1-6,CASSLAGGQGNSPLHF
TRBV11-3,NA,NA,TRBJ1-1,CASSLAGDTEAFF
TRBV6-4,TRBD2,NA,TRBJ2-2,CASSQLAGSSTGELFF
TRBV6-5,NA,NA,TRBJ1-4,CASSSGRGGREKLFF
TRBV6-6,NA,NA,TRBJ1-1,CASQGLVNTEAFF
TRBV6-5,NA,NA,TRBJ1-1,CASSYRGISGTEAFF